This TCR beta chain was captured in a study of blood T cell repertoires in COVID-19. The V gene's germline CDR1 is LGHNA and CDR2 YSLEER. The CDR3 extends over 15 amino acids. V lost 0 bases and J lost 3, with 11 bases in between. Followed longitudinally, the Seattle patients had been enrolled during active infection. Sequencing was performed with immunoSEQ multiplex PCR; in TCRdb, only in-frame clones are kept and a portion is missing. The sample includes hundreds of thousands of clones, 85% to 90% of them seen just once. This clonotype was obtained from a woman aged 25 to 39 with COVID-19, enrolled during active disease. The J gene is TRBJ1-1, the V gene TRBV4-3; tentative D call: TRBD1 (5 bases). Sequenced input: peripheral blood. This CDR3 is CASSQEGVADTEAFF. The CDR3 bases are TGCGCCAGCAGCCAAGAAGGGGTGGCGGACACTGAAGCTTTCTTT.